The 16 T cell receptor beta chains below were found in one sample sequenced in a study of long-term antiretroviral therapy in people with HIV. The authors ran the immunoSEQ assay, v3.0, at survey level. Clones were read by immunoSEQ multiplex PCR, and TCRdb kept only the in-frame ones, dropping some. This repertoire shows tens of thousands of clones, 82% found once; its top ten account for 11% to 15%. This material consisted of unsorted PBMCs, taken 2.9 years after starting antiretroviral therapy. These receptors came from a man in his fifties with HIV.

This clone came up once. This sequence joins TRBV4-3 and TRBJ2-7, with D perhaps TRBD1 (5 bases). V was cut by 2 bases and J by 1 base, with 12 bases left in between. The CDR3 has 15 amino acids. From germline, CDR1 is LGHNA and CDR2 YSLEER. The CDR3, as DNA: TGCGCCAGCAGCCAATCAGCAGGGTCGTCCTACGAGCAGTACTTC. Translating gives CASSQSAGSSYEQYF.

The CDR3: CASSPTGRGTNEKLFF. CDR3 in DNA: TGTGCCAGCAGCCCGACAGGGAGAGGGACTAATGAAAAACTGTTTTTT. The V and J genes are TRBV5-8 and TRBJ1-4, with TRBD1 matching over 7 bases. The CDR3 totals 16 residues. The V gene end was trimmed by 4 bases and the J gene end by 2 bases; junction bases not matched to a gene: 8. In germline, CDR1 is SGHTS, CDR2 YDEGEE.

J is TRBJ1-5 and V is TRBV5-1; the D is unclear. This CDR3 region has 14 residues. CDR1 is SGHRS, CDR2 YFSETQ, per germline. Deletions cut 0 bases from V and 5 bases from J, with 9 bases between. CDR3 sequence: CASSLGGRYQPQHF. CDR3 coding DNA: TGCGCCAGCAGCTTGGGCGGCAGGTATCAGCCCCAGCATTTT.

The chain has TRBV7-3 and TRBJ1-5; D perhaps matches TRBD1 (6 bases). V was pared by 5 bases and J by 0 bases, with 17 bases between. CDR3 length: 17 residues. Looked up from germline, CDR1 is SGHTA and CDR2 is FQGTGA. The CDR3 coding sequence is TGTGCCAGCAGCCCTTGGACAGACTCGTATAGCAATCAGCCCCAGCATTTT. Translating gives CASSPWTDSYSNQPQHF. The full variable domain, its missing parts supplied by reference TRBV7-3 and TRBJ1-5, is GAGVSQTPSNKVTEKGKYVELRCDPISGHTALYWYRQSLGQGPEFLIYFQGTGAADDSGLPNDRFFAVRPEGSVSTLKIQRTERGDSAVYLCASSPWTDSYSNQPQHFGDGTRLSIL.

This chain links TRBV19 with TRBJ2-1; 9 nucleotides agree with TRBD1. J was trimmed by 7 bases and V by 0 bases; bases with no gene match: 7. Germline V lookup: CDR1 LNHDA, CDR2 SQIVND (reference sequence). There are 16 residues in the CDR3. Here the CDR3 reads CASSIDSGTGKNEQFF. The CDR3 DNA sequence: TGTGCCAGTAGTATAGATTCCGGGACAGGGAAAAATGAGCAGTTCTTC.

V is TRBV6-1 and J is TRBJ1-2, with D uncertain. The CDR3 spans 15 residues. V lost 0 bases and J 5 bases, leaving 13 bases between the germline ends. Germline V lookup: CDR1 MNHNS, CDR2 SASEGT. The CDR3 region is CASSEAAIEVYGYTF. CDR3 sequence (DNA): TGTGCCAGCAGTGAAGCTGCAATTGAGGTGTATGGCTACACCTTC.

In its sample, this clone was seen a few times. The chain carries TRBV18 and TRBJ1-2; D gene ambiguous. V lost 3 bases to trimming and J lost 1 base, with 9 bases between them. Germline assignment: CDR1 KGHSH and CDR2 LQKENI. This CDR3 spans 14 amino acids. The CDR3 DNA is TGTGCCAGCTCACCGGCGGTACATAACTATGGCTACACCTTC. This codes for CASSPAVHNYGYTF.

This clone was counted only a few times. The chain recombines TRBV14 with TRBJ2-5; D remains unclear. There are 11 residues in the CDR3. The V end was cut by 5 bases, the J end by 2 bases, with 3 bases between. Germline lookup yields CDR1 SGHDN and CDR2 FVKESK. CDR3 in amino acids: CASSVQETQYF. The DNA of the CDR3 is TGTGCCAGCAGCGTACAAGAGACCCAGTACTTC.

This chain uses TRBV25-1 with TRBJ1-1, with D unresolved. V lost 4 bases, J lost 1 base, and 4 bases lay in between. Germline loops: CDR1 MGHDK, CDR2 SYGVNS. This CDR3 contains 12 residues. The CDR3 here is CASSGQNTEAFF. For the CDR3, the DNA is TGTGCCAGCAGTGGCCAGAACACTGAAGCTTTCTTT. Filled out from reference TRBV25-1 and TRBJ1-1, the complete variable domain reads EADIYQTPRYLVIGTGKKITLECSQTMGHDKMYWYQQDPGMELHLIHYSYGVNSTEKGDLSSESTVSRIRTEHFPLTLESARPSHTSQYLCASSGQNTEAFFGQGTRLTVV.

This clone has a handful of counts. The rearrangement uses TRBV11-2 and TRBJ2-3, with D possibly matching TRBD1 (6 bases). V was trimmed by 2 bases and J by 4 bases, leaving 13 bases between them. CDR1 and CDR2 (germline): SGHAT, FQNNGV. The CDR3 has 15 amino acids. This chain's CDR3 is CASSLFGEGADTQYF. CDR3 bases: TGTGCCAGCAGCTTATTTGGAGAGGGGGCAGATACGCAGTATTTT.

In its sample, this clone was seen a few times. The rearrangement uses TRBV5-1 and TRBJ2-3, with a possible D match to TRBD2 (6 bases). The CDR3 has 15 residues. V gave up 4 bases and J gave up 3 bases, with 15 bases separating them. Germline V gene sequence: CDR1 SGHRS, CDR2 YFSETQ. The CDR3: CASSHSGPGTDTQYF. The CDR3 region has the DNA TGCGCCAGCAGCCATAGCGGACCCGGGACAGATACGCAGTATTTT.

The CDR3 sequence: CASSRDTEAFF. Here the CDR3 DNA reads TGTGCCAGCAGCCGAGACACTGAAGCTTTCTTT. The chain recombines TRBV6-5 with TRBJ1-1; D is uncertain. From germline, CDR1 is MNHEY and CDR2 SVGAGI. The ends were cut back, 6 bases at V and 3 bases at J, with 5 bases in the middle. The CDR3 covers 11 residues.

V is TRBV6-5 and J is TRBJ2-3; 14 nucleotides line up with TRBD2. The V gene's germline CDR1 is MNHEY and CDR2 SVGAGI. This CDR3 spans 15 amino acids. Unmatched junction bases numbered 2, after V lost 5 bases and J lost 4 bases. The CDR3 spells CASSQTSGGADTQYF. CDR3 coding DNA: TGTGCCAGCAGTCAGACTAGCGGGGGGGCAGATACGCAGTATTTT.

The V gene is TRBV4-3, the J gene TRBJ2-1; D possibly matches TRBD1 or TRBD2 (5 bases each). V lost 0 bases to trimming and J lost 0 bases, with 9 bases between them. The CDR3 is made up of 16 amino acids. Germline assignment: CDR1 LGHNA and CDR2 YSLEER. CDR3 nucleotide sequence: TGCGCCAGCAGCCAAGATGAGAGGGGCTCCTACAATGAGCAGTTCTTC. It yields the protein CASSQDERGSYNEQFF.

The rearrangement links TRBV5-6 to TRBJ1-2; 9 bases line up with TRBD1. The CDR3 length is 15 residues. The germline CDR1 and CDR2 sequences are SGHDT and YYEEEE. Unmatched junction bases numbered 5, after V lost 2 bases and J lost 3 bases. The CDR3 protein is CASSFSDRGHYGYTF. The CDR3 coding sequence is TGTGCCAGCAGCTTTTCGGACAGGGGTCACTATGGCTACACCTTC.

J is TRBJ1-1 and V is TRBV2, with D possibly being TRBD1 (6 bases). The CDR3 contains 14 residues. Trimming stripped 5 bases from V and 5 bases from J, with 15 bases between. CDR1 and CDR2 from the germline V gene are SNHLY and FYNNEI. The CDR3 region is CASSKQGRWTEAFF. CDR3 nucleotide sequence: TGTGCCAGCAGTAAACAGGGAAGGTGGACTGAAGCTTTCTTT.